This T cell receptor beta chain was recovered during a study of blood T cell repertoires in COVID-19 (dated by TCRdb to about 2020). Study-wide context: Samples from collaborators originated in the United States, Italy and Spain and spanned both the acute and convalescent phases of COVID-19. Samples came from the ongoing ImmuneRACE study (first 160 participants) plus 1,254 subjects from 6 global collaborators. A de-identified subject ID, COVID-19 status, age in years and sex were almost always included in the sample metadata. The repertoires were released in a freely available public database intended as a resource for research on the immune response to SARS-CoV-2. The dataset comprised deeply sampled blood TCRbeta repertoires from subjects exposed to, actively infected with, or recovered from COVID-19. HLA class I and class II types, where available, came from metadata supplied by the sample provider rather than from assay-based typing. The material from the prospective study consisted of cDNA or gDNA derived from T cells, B-cell-depleted T cells, or PBMCs.

TCRbeta CDR3 regions were amplified from genomic DNA by means of the immunoSEQ Assay, a bias-controlled multiplex PCR. Regarding the original processing steps: Within the assay, amplification of reference gene primers was used to estimate how many nucleated cells each sample contained. Sequence reads were collapsed and filtered to measure the absolute abundance of every unique TCRbeta CDR3 rearrangement. For each sample, productive Simpson clonality was calculated by taking the square root of Simpson's diversity index across productive rearrangements. The immuneACCESS repertoire file appears here via TCRdb, limited to in-frame rearrangements. These files lack a portion of the clones; in checked studies, under half of the deficit traces to unresolved V genes, and the cause of the others is not known. That table is the source of V, J and clone size, and D and trimming were worked out from the DNA. The sample table lists approximately 75,000 clones, over 60% of them with a count of one. The ten largest account for 25% to 30% of the sample.

Beyond this particular receptor, the publication reports: Clinical and demographic metadata were provided uncurated, with the amount varying by source and participant.

Remarks on this clone: This clone's antigen is unknown. Base qualities are not recorded, but no much larger clone differs from it by a single base.

Collaborating institutions collected whole blood in K2EDTA tubes following their own protocols. Collaborator samples were shipped for TCRbeta analysis as frozen whole blood, isolated PBMCs, or DNA extracted from either sample type. Between the V and J ends, shortened by 7 bases and 9 bases respectively, the junction contains 24 bases. Looking up the germline V gene (reference sequence) yields CDR1 LNHDA and CDR2 SQIVND. Its CDR3 holds 15 amino acids, cysteine through phenylalanine. Only the CDR3 region is kept as DNA, spanning 45 bases read in frame from base 1. Sequenced material: peripheral blood. The source of this sequence is an elderly woman with active or convalescent COVID-19. The chain is assembled from TRBV19 and TRBJ1-1; TRBD1 could be the D gene, as 6 bases match. The DNA reads as follows: TGTGCCAGTACCTCCGGCCTAGCACAGGGTAAAAAAGCTTTCTTT. Its translation is CASTSGLAQGKKAFF.